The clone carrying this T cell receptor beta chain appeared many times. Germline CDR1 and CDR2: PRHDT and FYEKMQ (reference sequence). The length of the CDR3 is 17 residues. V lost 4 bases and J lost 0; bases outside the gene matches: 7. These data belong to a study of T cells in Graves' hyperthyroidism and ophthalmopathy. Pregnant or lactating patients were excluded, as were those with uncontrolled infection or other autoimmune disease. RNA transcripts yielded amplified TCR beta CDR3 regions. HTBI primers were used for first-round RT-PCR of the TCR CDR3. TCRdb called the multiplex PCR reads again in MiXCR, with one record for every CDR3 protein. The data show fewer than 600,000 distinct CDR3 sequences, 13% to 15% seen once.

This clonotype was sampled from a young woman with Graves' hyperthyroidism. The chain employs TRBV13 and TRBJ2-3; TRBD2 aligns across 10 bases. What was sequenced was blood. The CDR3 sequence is CASSSPSGLASTDTQYF. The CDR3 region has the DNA TGTGCCAGCAGCTCACCCTCGGGACTAGCGAGCACAGATACGCAGTATTTT. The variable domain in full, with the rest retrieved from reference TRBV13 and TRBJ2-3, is AAGVIQSPRHLIKEKRETATLKCYPIPRHDTVYWYQQGPGQDPQFLISFYEKMQSDKGSIPDRFSAQQFSDYHSELNMSSLELGDSALYFCASSSPSGLASTDTQYFGPGTRLTVL.